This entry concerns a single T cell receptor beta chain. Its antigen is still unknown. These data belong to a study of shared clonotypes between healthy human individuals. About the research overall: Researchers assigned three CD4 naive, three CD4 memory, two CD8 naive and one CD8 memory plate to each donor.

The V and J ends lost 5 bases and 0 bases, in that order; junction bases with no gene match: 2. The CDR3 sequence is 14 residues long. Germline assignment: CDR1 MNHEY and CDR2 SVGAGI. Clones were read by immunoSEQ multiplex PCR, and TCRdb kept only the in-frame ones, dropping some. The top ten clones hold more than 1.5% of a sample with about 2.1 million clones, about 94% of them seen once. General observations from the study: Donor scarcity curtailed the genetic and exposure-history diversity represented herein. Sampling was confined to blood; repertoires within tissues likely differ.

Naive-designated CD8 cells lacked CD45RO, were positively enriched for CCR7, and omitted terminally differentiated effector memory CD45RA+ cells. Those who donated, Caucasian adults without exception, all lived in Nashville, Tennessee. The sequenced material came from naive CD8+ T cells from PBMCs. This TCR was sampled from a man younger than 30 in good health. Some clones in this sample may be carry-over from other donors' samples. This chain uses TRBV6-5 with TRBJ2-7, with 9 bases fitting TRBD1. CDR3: CASSTQGASYEQYF. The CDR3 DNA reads TGTGCCAGCAGTACACAGGGGGCCTCCTACGAGCAGTACTTC.